These 16 T cell receptor beta chains were all obtained from the same sample, sequenced in a study of cytomegalovirus exposure and HLA in healthy donors. PCR primers comprised 60 Vbeta and 13 Jbeta primers. The method was immunoSEQ multiplex PCR; TCRdb's version includes in-frame clones alone and lacks a portion of them. The data contain about 160,000 clones, around 83% of them seen just once; the ten biggest clones take up roughly 2.2%. The specimen sequenced was PBMCs. The receptors were gathered from a man aged 18 to 35 in good health and CMV-seropositive.

CDR3 protein: CASSQDRVGETQYF. CDR3 nucleotides: TGCGCCAGCAGCCAAGATCGGGTTGGCGAGACCCAGTACTTC. The chain recombines TRBV4-3 with TRBJ2-5; D call uncertain. With 0 bases removed from V and 5 bases from J, the gap between germline ends came to 10 bases. The germline CDR1 and CDR2 sequences are LGHNA and YSLEER. The CDR3 consists of 14 residues.

V is TRBV5-1 and J is TRBJ2-7; tentative D call: TRBD1 (6 bases). The germline gives CDR1 SGHRS, CDR2 YFSETQ. V was clipped by 4 bases and J by 2 bases, with 10 bases between them. The CDR3 has 13 residues. CDR3 nucleotide sequence: TGCGCCAGCAGCAGGACAGCCGCCTACGAGCAGTACTTC. It codes for CASSRTAAYEQYF.

The chain combines TRBV18 with TRBJ2-3, with D perhaps matching TRBD2 (7 bases). Trimming stripped 5 bases from V and 0 bases from J, with 15 bases between. Germline V CDR1 and CDR2: KGHSH, LQKENI. CDR3 length equals 16 residues. The CDR3 protein is CASSSIGGQSTDTQYF. CDR3 nucleotides: TGTGCCAGCTCATCCATCGGGGGGCAAAGCACAGATACGCAGTATTTT. Supplemented by reference TRBV18 and TRBJ2-3, the full variable domain reads NAGVMQNPRHLVRRRGQEARLRCSPMKGHSHVYWYRQLPEEGLKFMVYLQKENIIDESGMPKERFSAEFPKEGPSILRIQQVVRGDSAAYFCASSSIGGQSTDTQYFGPGTRLTVL.

This rearrangement joins TRBV6-5 to TRBJ1-2, with D perhaps matching TRBD1 (6 bases). Trimming stripped 2 bases from V and 3 bases from J, with 10 bases between. Germline CDR1 is MNHEY and CDR2 is SVGAGI. The CDR3 length is 14 residues. The CDR3 sequence: CASSYRDMDYGYTF. CDR3 in DNA: TGTGCCAGCAGTTACCGGGACATGGACTATGGCTACACCTTC.

CDR3 sequence: CASSQDRGGALNYGYTF. The CDR3 region has the DNA TGCGCCAGCAGCCAAGATAGGGGGGGGGCGCTTAACTATGGCTACACCTTC. The gene calls are TRBV4-3 and TRBJ1-2, with TRBD1 as a possible D gene (6 bases). This CDR3 region has 17 residues. Germline-derived CDR1 and CDR2 are LGHNA and YSLEER. V lost 0 bases and J 1 base, leaving 15 bases between the germline ends.

This clone was counted once. This rearrangement joins TRBV27 to TRBJ2-1, with 7 nucleotides matching TRBD1. The CDR3 runs 14 residues. Germline trimming cut 10 bases from V and 7 bases from J; bases unmatched to any gene: 13. Looked up from germline, CDR1 is MNHEY and CDR2 is SMNVEV (reference sequence). Here the CDR3 DNA reads TGTGCCACATCTAGACAGGGCGAAGGTAATGAGCAGTTCTTC. Translated: CATSRQGEGNEQFF.

V usage is TRBV15 and J usage is TRBJ1-5; unclear D gene. This CDR3 region has 20 residues. Germline-derived CDR1 and CDR2 are LNHNV and YYDKDF (reference sequence). V was cut by 4 bases and J by 2 bases, with 27 bases left in between. CDR3 loop: CATSKRPPGNPLPGNQPQHF. Here the CDR3 DNA reads TGTGCCACCAGCAAAAGACCTCCCGGGAACCCACTTCCAGGCAATCAGCCCCAGCATTTT.

The chain recombines TRBV5-6 with TRBJ1-1; D possibly corresponds to TRBD1 (5 bases). CDR1 and CDR2 from the germline V gene are SGHDT and YYEEEE. CDR3 length: 16 residues. Between the trimmed V and J ends, which lost 0 bases and 0 bases, there was a span of 12 bases. The DNA of the CDR3 is TGTGCCAGCAGCTTGGGTCAGGGATTAATGAACACTGAAGCTTTCTTT. It encodes CASSLGQGLMNTEAFF.

The V gene is TRBV12-5, the J gene TRBJ1-1; no clear D. Deletions cut 7 bases from V and 0 bases from J, with 6 bases between. The CDR3 covers 12 residues. Germline V gives CDR1 LGHNT, CDR2 FRNRAP. Here the CDR3 reads CASAQMNTEAFF. CDR3 sequence (DNA): TGTGCTAGTGCCCAGATGAACACTGAAGCTTTCTTT.

The chain carries TRBV6-1 and TRBJ2-3; D possibly corresponds to TRBD2 (6 bases). V was trimmed by 7 bases and J by 0 bases, leaving 8 bases between them. Germline V gives CDR1 MNHNS, CDR2 SASEGT. This CDR3 comprises 13 residues. CDR3 in DNA: TGTGCCAGCATCGGGAGTAGCACAGATACGCAGTATTTT. This codes for CASIGSSTDTQYF.

The gene calls are TRBV4-1 and TRBJ2-7, with D uncertain. In germline, CDR1 is MGHRA, CDR2 YSYEKL. V lost 1 base, J lost 0 bases, and 7 bases lay in between. There are 14 residues in the CDR3. CDR3 bases: TGCGCCAGCAGCCAAGCCGAGGTCTCCTACGAGCAGTACTTC. Protein sequence: CASSQAEVSYEQYF.

The chain couples TRBV5-1 to TRBJ2-4; D unclear. CDR1 is SGHRS, CDR2 YFSETQ, per germline. The CDR3 sequence is 14 residues long. V was shortened by 4 bases and J by 6 bases, with 14 bases between the two germline ends. The CDR3 nucleotides are TGCGCCAGCAGCCCGGAAGCGTTAGGAAACATTCAGTACTTC. This sequence encodes CASSPEALGNIQYF.

The count of this clone is one. The rearrangement joins TRBV5-1 to TRBJ2-5, with D maybe TRBD2 (6 bases). The CDR3 sequence is 14 residues long. V was trimmed by 4 bases and J by 4 bases, leaving 14 bases between them. CDR1 SGHRS and CDR2 YFSETQ come from the germline V gene. This CDR3 is CASSHGGAGETQYF. CDR3 nucleotide sequence: TGCGCCAGCAGCCATGGCGGGGCCGGAGAGACCCAGTACTTC.

The chain employs TRBV15 and TRBJ1-1, with 8 nucleotides matching TRBD1. Germline trimming cut 4 bases from V and 6 bases from J; bases unmatched to any gene: 7. Germline loops: CDR1 LNHNV, CDR2 YYDKDF (reference sequence). This CDR3 is built from 14 residues. The CDR3 DNA reads TGTGCCACCAGCACCCGGACAGGGCACGCTGAAGCTTTCTTT. Translation: CATSTRTGHAEAFF.

J is TRBJ1-4 and V is TRBV4-3; D remains unclear. The ends were cut back, 0 bases at V and 3 bases at J, with 11 bases in the middle. Germline V gene lookup returns CDR1 LGHNA and CDR2 YSLEER. CDR3 length equals 16 residues. The CDR3 DNA follows: TGCGCCAGCAGCCAAGATCCCGGTGGAGCTAATGAAAAACTGTTTTTT. Translated, it gives CASSQDPGGANEKLFF.

Note on this clone: This CDR3 is also generated by other DNA sequences in the sample. This chain connects TRBV6-6 to TRBJ2-4; D possibly corresponds to TRBD1 (6 bases). This CDR3 is 14 amino acids long. V was pared by 6 bases and J by 4 bases, with 13 bases between. Germline lookup yields CDR1 MNHNY and CDR2 SVGAGI (reference sequence). CDR3 loop: CASSSDRPKNIQYF. The CDR3 bases are TGTGCCAGCAGCTCAGACAGGCCAAAAAACATTCAGTACTTC.